The rows below give T cell receptor beta chains drawn from one sample of a study of T cell responses to AZD1222 COVID-19 vaccine. Method: immunoSEQ multiplex PCR; TCRdb's copy keeps in-frame clones and lacks some. The table shows some 150,000 clones, with 82% occurring only once. The specimen was peripheral blood, collected on day 0 of MenACWY control vaccination. Receptors were obtained from an adult in good health. Each CDR3 is given with its conserved first and last residue. Fields, in order: V gene, D gene, J gene, clone size, CDR3 protein, CDR3 DNA. A D gene is named only where the DNA matches it firmly. Clone sizes are given selectively: once, few, many, or a class where the clone is expanded.

TRBV6-5	.	TRBJ1-2	.	CASRRDDGNYGYTF	TGTGCCAGCAGGCGGGATGACGGGAACTATGGCTACACCTTC
TRBV6-6	TRBD2	TRBJ2-3	once	CASSYPTSGDTDTQYF	TGTGCCAGCAGTTACCCGACTAGCGGTGACACAGATACGCAGTATTTT
TRBV19	.	TRBJ2-1	.	CASSPRQFFFEQFF	TGTGCCAGTAGTCCACGACAGTTTTTCTTTGAGCAGTTCTTC
TRBV7-7	.	TRBJ2-5	.	CASSREPGRTQETQYF	TGTGCCAGCAGCCGAGAGCCGGGACGGACCCAAGAGACCCAGTACTTC
TRBV19	.	TRBJ1-2	.	CASSIPGTGGYTF	TGTGCCAGTAGTATACCCGGGACGGGTGGCTACACCTTC
TRBV2	.	TRBJ2-6	.	CASSEFTGSGANVLTF	TGTGCCAGCAGTGAATTTACAGGGTCTGGGGCCAACGTCCTGACTTTC
TRBV7-6	TRBD2	TRBJ2-3	.	CASSLVGLGTDTQYF	TGTGCCAGCAGCTTAGTAGGACTAGGCACAGATACGCAGTATTTT
TRBV16	.	TRBJ2-3	.	CASSQSVTDTQYF	TGTGCCAGCAGCCAATCGGTCACAGATACGCAGTATTTT
TRBV19	TRBD2	TRBJ2-1	.	CASSIQRGAYNEQFF	TGTGCCAGTAGTATTCAGCGGGGGGCCTACAATGAGCAGTTCTTC
TRBV19	TRBD1	TRBJ1-1	.	CASRPRDRGLNTEAFF	TGTGCCAGTAGGCCCCGAGACAGGGGTTTGAACACTGAAGCTTTCTTT
TRBV11-2	.	TRBJ2-1	few	CASSLEPQGLQFF	TGTGCCAGCAGCTTAGAACCCCAGGGGTTGCAGTTCTTC
TRBV6-5	.	TRBJ1-1	.	CASRPDSFGNTEAFF	TGTGCCAGCAGACCCGACAGTTTTGGGAACACTGAAGCTTTCTTT